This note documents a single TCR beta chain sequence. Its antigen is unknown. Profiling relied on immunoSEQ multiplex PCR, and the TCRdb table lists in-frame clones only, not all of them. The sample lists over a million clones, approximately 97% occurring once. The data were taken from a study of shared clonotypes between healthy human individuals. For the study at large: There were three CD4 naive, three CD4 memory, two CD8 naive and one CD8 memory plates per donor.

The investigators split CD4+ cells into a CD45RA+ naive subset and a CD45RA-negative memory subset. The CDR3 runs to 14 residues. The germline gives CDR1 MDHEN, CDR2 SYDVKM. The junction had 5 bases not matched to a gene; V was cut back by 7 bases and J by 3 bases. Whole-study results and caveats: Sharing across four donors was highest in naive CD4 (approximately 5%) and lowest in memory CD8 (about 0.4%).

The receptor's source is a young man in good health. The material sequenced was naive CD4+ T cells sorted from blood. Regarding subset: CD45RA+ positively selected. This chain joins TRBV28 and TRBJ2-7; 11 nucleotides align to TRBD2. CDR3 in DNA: TGTGCCAGCAAAACTAGCGGGAGAAACTACGAGCAGTACTTC. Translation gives CASKTSGRNYEQYF.